This entry lists 14 T cell receptor beta chains sequenced from one sample in a study of PD-1 blockade in mismatch repair-deficient tumors. TCRdb keeps only in-frame clones here, not all; method: immunoSEQ multiplex PCR. In the table there are 8,500 to 10,000 clones, around 87% of which are singletons. No antigen has been identified for these receptors. This sample's time point: approximately 11-day in vitro stimulation with candidate neoantigen peptide 2. This material consisted of cells cultured in vitro, taken from a patient treated with pembrolizumab. The receptors shown here come from an adult with mismatch repair-deficient cancer.

This clone was seen only once. The V call is TRBV30, the J call TRBJ1-3; D is possibly TRBD1 (5 bases). V was pared by 8 bases and J by 0 bases, with 11 bases between. The germline gives CDR1 GTSNPN, CDR2 SVGIG (reference sequence). The CDR3 contains 13 residues. The CDR3 here is CASRVYSGNTIYF. The CDR3 nucleotides are TGTGCCAGCAGGGTTTACTCTGGAAACACCATATATTTT.

This clone was counted a single time. The chain is built from TRBV9 and TRBJ2-1; 7 bases match TRBD2. CDR3 length equals 14 residues. Germline trimming cut 7 bases from V and 5 bases from J; bases unmatched to any gene: 9. Germline assignment: CDR1 SGDLS and CDR2 YYNGEE. CDR3 protein: CASRPGTTNNEQFF. CDR3 DNA sequence: TGTGCCAGCCGGCCCGGGACTACGAACAATGAGCAGTTCTTC.

This chain connects TRBV19 to TRBJ1-5, with a possible D match to TRBD1 (6 bases). The CDR3 runs 16 residues. CDR1 LNHDA and CDR2 SQIVND come from the germline V gene (reference sequence). Between the trimmed V and J ends, which lost 5 bases and 4 bases, there was a span of 18 bases. CDR3 coding DNA: TGTGCCAGTAGTCTCATACAGGGTTTTGGTAATCAGCCCCAGCATTTT. Protein product: CASSLIQGFGNQPQHF. Full variable domain (outside the CDR3, taken from reference TRBV19 and TRBJ1-5): DGGITQSPKYLFRKEGQNVTLSCEQNLNHDAMYWYRQDPGQGLRLIYYSQIVNDFQKGDIAEGYSVSREKKESFPLTVTSAQKNPTAFYLCASSLIQGFGNQPQHFGDGTRLSIL.

The chain carries TRBV30 and TRBJ1-5; 8 bases match TRBD1. V lost 3 bases and J lost 6; bases outside the gene matches: 10. Germline values: CDR1 GTSNPN, CDR2 SVGIG (reference sequence). The CDR3 covers 15 residues. The CDR3 reads CAWSAAGGAIQPQHF. DNA of the CDR3: TGTGCCTGGAGCGCGGCAGGGGGCGCGATTCAGCCCCAGCATTTT.

The V and J genes are TRBV5-6 and TRBJ1-5; D is perhaps TRBD1 (6 bases). Germline loops: CDR1 SGHDT, CDR2 YYEEEE. The CDR3 is 14 residues long. V was shortened by 0 bases and J by 7 bases, with 11 bases between the two germline ends. CDR3 sequence reads: CASSLGGAEQPQHF. DNA of the CDR3: TGTGCCAGCAGCTTGGGGGGGGCTGAACAGCCCCAGCATTTT.

This sequence joins TRBV15 and TRBJ2-3, with TRBD1 identical over 7 bases. CDR1 and CDR2 from the germline V gene are LNHNV and YYDKDF (reference sequence). This CDR3 region has 15 residues. The V gene end was trimmed by 5 bases and the J gene end by 2 bases; junction bases not matched to a gene: 7. CDR3 loop: CATSSGTAPTDTQYF. In DNA form, the CDR3 reads TGTGCCACCAGCTCTGGGACAGCTCCCACAGATACGCAGTATTTT.

This clone occurred a few times. The V call is TRBV5-1, the J call TRBJ2-5, with TRBD1 matching 9 bases. Germline CDR1 SGHRS, CDR2 YFSETQ. The CDR3 runs to 15 residues. The V and J ends lost 4 bases and 4 bases, in that order; junction bases with no gene match: 8. The CDR3 region has the DNA TGCGCCAGCAGCGGATACAGGGGGCGCGGAGAGACCCAGTACTTC. Translated: CASSGYRGRGETQYF.

V usage is TRBV4-2 and J usage is TRBJ2-2; TRBD2 matches at 9 bases. Per germline, CDR1 LGHNA and CDR2 YNFKEQ. The V gene end was trimmed by 4 bases and the J gene end by 7 bases; junction bases not matched to a gene: 7. The length of the CDR3 is 15 residues. Here the CDR3 reads CASSPRGLAGGELFF. CDR3 DNA sequence: TGTGCCAGCAGCCCCCGGGGACTAGCCGGCGGGGAGCTGTTTTTT.

The V and J genes are TRBV7-9 and TRBJ2-7, with 7 bases fitting TRBD1. CDR1 is SEHNR, CDR2 FQNEAQ, per germline (reference sequence). The CDR3 runs 14 residues. V was clipped by 4 bases and J by 3 bases; unmatched bases: 6. This CDR3 reads CASSSPDRDYEQYF. CDR3 nucleotide sequence: TGTGCCAGCAGCTCTCCCGACAGGGACTACGAGCAGTACTTC.

This rearrangement joins TRBV6-5 to TRBJ2-7, with D possibly TRBD2 on 6 matching bases. V was cut by 2 bases and J by 4 bases, with 9 bases left in between. The CDR3 has 13 residues. Germline V gene data show CDR1 as MNHEY and CDR2 as SVGAGI. The CDR3 bases are TGTGCCAGCAGTTACGCAGGAGGGTACGAGCAGTACTTC. This codes for CASSYAGGYEQYF.

J is TRBJ1-5 and V is TRBV15, with unresolved D. Germline assignment: CDR1 LNHNV and CDR2 YYDKDF (reference sequence). The CDR3 sequence is 15 residues long. V gave up 0 bases and J gave up 1 base, with 7 bases separating them. CDR3 region: CATSREAGSNQPQHF. CDR3 DNA: TGTGCCACCAGCAGAGAGGCGGGGAGCAATCAGCCCCAGCATTTT.

The J gene is TRBJ2-7, the V gene TRBV7-9; D gene ambiguous. CDR1 is SEHNR, CDR2 FQNEAQ, per germline (reference sequence). CDR3 length: 13 amino acids. V gave up 5 bases and J gave up 4 bases, with 12 bases separating them. The CDR3 is CASSEVGRYEQYF. Written as DNA, the CDR3 is TGTGCCAGCAGCGAAGTCGGGCGGTACGAGCAGTACTTC.

J is TRBJ1-1 and V is TRBV20-1, with unresolved D. CDR3 size: 11 residues. Germline lookup yields CDR1 DFQATT and CDR2 SNEGSKA (reference sequence). The V end lost 3 bases, the J end lost 3 bases, and 5 bases lay between the germline ends. In DNA form, the CDR3 reads TGCAGTGCTAGCCGAGACACTGAAGCTTTCTTT. Its translation is CSASRDTEAFF.

The rearrangement links TRBV2 to TRBJ1-1; D ambiguous. This CDR3 region has 14 residues. With 4 bases removed from V and 3 bases from J, the gap between germline ends came to 12 bases. Per germline, CDR1 SNHLY and CDR2 FYNNEI. The CDR3 region has the DNA TGTGCCAGCAGTGCCCGGCCAACCGACACTGAAGCTTTCTTT. Translating it yields CASSARPTDTEAFF.